Listed here are 30 T cell receptor beta chains from one sample, sequenced in a study of cytomegalovirus exposure and HLA in healthy donors. TCRdb's copy holds only in-frame clones and misses some; the assay was immunoSEQ multiplex PCR. Of 82,000 or so clones in the sample, 85% to 95% were seen once. The sequencing input was PBMCs. The receptors stem from a woman aged 18-29 years in good health and CMV-seronegative.

This chain links TRBV30 with TRBJ1-2; the D gene is possibly TRBD1 (5 bases). Trimming removed 5 bases at V and 4 bases at J, with 11 bases between. This CDR3 comprises 12 residues. Germline loops: CDR1 GTSNPN, CDR2 SVGIG (reference sequence). Written as DNA, the CDR3 is TGTGCCTGGGTCGACAGACTCTATGGCTACACCTTC. It is translated as CAWVDRLYGYTF.

The chain employs TRBV6-1 and TRBJ1-1; no firm D call. CDR3 length: 15 amino acids. V was cut by 1 base and J by 0 bases, with 9 bases left in between. CDR1 and CDR2 from the germline V gene are MNHNS and SASEGT. In nucleotides, the CDR3 is TGTGCCAGCAGTGAAGAGACACGCATGAACACTGAAGCTTTCTTT. This translates into CASSEETRMNTEAFF.

The chain is built from TRBV6-5 and TRBJ1-2, with 7 nucleotides matching TRBD1. Germline values: CDR1 MNHEY, CDR2 SVGAGI. Trimming cost V 6 bases and J 3 bases; bases outside gene matches: 4. The CDR3 covers 13 residues. The CDR3 loop is CASSRDSHYGYTF. The CDR3, as DNA: TGTGCCAGCAGCCGGGACAGTCACTATGGCTACACCTTC.

The J gene is TRBJ2-6, the V gene TRBV28; the match to TRBD1 covers 9 bases. This CDR3 is 17 amino acids long. The J segment lost 0 bases and the V segment lost 6 bases, leaving 6 bases of the junction unmatched. Looked up from germline, CDR1 is MDHEN and CDR2 is SYDVKM. The CDR3 DNA reads as TGTGCCAGCAGCCTGACAGGGGGGGCCTCTGGGGCCAACGTCCTGACTTTC. This translates into CASSLTGGASGANVLTF.

V usage is TRBV19 and J usage is TRBJ1-2; weak D call: TRBD1 (6 bases). The germline V gene has CDR1 LNHDA and CDR2 SQIVND (reference sequence). With 0 bases removed from V and 4 bases from J, the gap between germline ends came to 12 bases. The CDR3 consists of 15 residues. The CDR3 bases are TGTGCCAGTAGTATAGATCTACAGGGATTCTATGGCTACACCTTC. Encoded protein: CASSIDLQGFYGYTF. The variable domain in full, with the rest retrieved from reference TRBV19 and TRBJ1-2, is DGGITQSPKYLFRKEGQNVTLSCEQNLNHDAMYWYRQDPGQGLRLIYYSQIVNDFQKGDIAEGYSVSREKKESFPLTVTSAQKNPTAFYLCASSIDLQGFYGYTFGSGTRLTVV.

This rearrangement joins TRBV28 to TRBJ2-7; the D gene is possibly TRBD1 (6 bases). The V gene lost 3 bases and the J gene lost 0 bases, with 9 bases spanning the gap. CDR1 and CDR2 (germline): MDHEN, SYDVKM. The length of the CDR3 is 14 residues. CDR3 coding DNA: TGTGCCAGCAGTTTGTGGACAGCCTCCTACGAGCAGTACTTC. Translated: CASSLWTASYEQYF.

CDR3 amino acids: CASSYSNSQYEQYF. CDR3 sequence (DNA): TGTGCCAGCAGTTACTCGAACAGTCAGTACGAGCAGTACTTC. The chain employs TRBV6-5 and TRBJ2-7; D gene uncertain. The CDR3 covers 14 residues. The V gene's germline CDR1 is MNHEY and CDR2 SVGAGI. Trimming removed 0 bases at V and 4 bases at J, with 10 bases between.

This rearrangement joins TRBV25-1 to TRBJ2-7; TRBD1 is a possible D gene (6 bases). Germline CDR1 and CDR2: MGHDK and SYGVNS. CDR3 length: 14 amino acids. V lost 5 bases, J lost 3 bases, and 14 bases lay in between. The CDR3 DNA follows: TGTGCCAGCAGTCCCCGGGACAACCTCTACGAGCAGTACTTC. Amino acid sequence: CASSPRDNLYEQYF.

CDR3 DNA: TGTGCCAGCAGCTTATCGAGCGGGGGCCCCGGGGAGCTGTTTTTT. Translation: CASSLSSGGPGELFF. The chain has TRBV7-9 and TRBJ2-2, with 8 bases that match TRBD2. Germline V gene sequence: CDR1 SEHNR, CDR2 FQNEAQ (reference sequence). This CDR3 spans 15 amino acids. V was clipped by 2 bases and J by 6 bases; unmatched bases: 5.

This clone was seen only once. This rearrangement joins TRBV30 to TRBJ2-1; 13 bases are a match to TRBD2. The germline CDR1 and CDR2 sequences are GTSNPN and SVGIG (reference sequence). Unmatched junction bases numbered 4, after V lost 4 bases and J lost 7 bases. The CDR3 has 14 amino acids. The CDR3 DNA reads TGTGCCTGGATTCGGACTAGCGGGAGTAATGAGCAGTTCTTC. Amino acids: CAWIRTSGSNEQFF. Full variable domain (remainder filled in from reference TRBV30 and TRBJ2-1): SQTIHQWPATLVQPVGSPLSLECTVEGTSNPNLYWYRQAAGRGLQLLFYSVGIGQISSEVPQNLSASRPQDRQFILSSKKLLLSDSGFYLCAWIRTSGSNEQFFGPGTRLTVL.

The rearrangement links TRBV6-1 to TRBJ2-1; D may be TRBD2 (5 bases). Deletions cut 3 bases from V and 5 bases from J, with 11 bases between. The CDR3 contains 14 residues. Germline CDR1 and CDR2: MNHNS and SASEGT. The CDR3 DNA is TGTGCCAGCAGTGACCGGAGGTCGAACAATGAGCAGTTCTTC. Translated, it gives CASSDRRSNNEQFF.

This clone was seen just once. The chain is built from TRBV15 and TRBJ2-5, with TRBD1 identical over 7 bases. V dropped 3 bases and J dropped 5; count of bases not matched to a gene: 15. Per germline, CDR1 LNHNV and CDR2 YYDKDF (reference sequence). The CDR3 extends over 17 amino acids. The CDR3 bases are TGTGCCACCAGCAGTGCATTTATGGAGGAGACAGGGGAGACCCAGTACTTC. Translated, it gives CATSSAFMEETGETQYF.

The chain uses TRBV2 and TRBJ1-2, with D tentatively TRBD1 (5 bases). From germline, CDR1 is SNHLY and CDR2 FYNNEI. The CDR3 is 14 residues long. Trimming stripped 8 bases from V and 6 bases from J, with 19 bases between. The CDR3 here is CASCLVGGLDGYTF. The CDR3 nucleotides are TGTGCCAGCTGCTTAGTCGGGGGGTTGGATGGCTACACCTTC.

A word on this clone: The junction departs from germline at one end; a sequencing error may be responsible. Other nucleotide sequences in the sample specify the same CDR3. V usage is TRBV7-6 and J usage is TRBJ1-1, with D hard to call. Germline V gene lookup returns CDR1 SGHVS and CDR2 FNYEAQ. This CDR3 is built from 16 residues. Here the CDR3 DNA reads TGTGCCAGCAGCTTAGGAGGCGCCCGGGCGGGCACTGAAGCTTTCTTC. It is translated as CASSLGGARAGTEAFF.

CDR3 region: CASTPGGSNQPQHF. CDR3 DNA: TGTGCCAGCACCCCCGGGGGAAGCAATCAGCCCCAGCATTTT. The chain links TRBV6-5 to TRBJ1-5; D may be TRBD1 (5 bases). The CDR3 has 14 amino acids. V was trimmed by 7 bases and J by 1 base, leaving 11 bases between them. Per germline, CDR1 MNHEY and CDR2 SVGAGI.

The chain links TRBV6-4 to TRBJ1-1, with 8 nucleotides matching TRBD1. Germline CDR1 and CDR2: MRHNA and SNTAGT. The CDR3 is 15 amino acids. V was clipped by 3 bases and J by 7 bases; unmatched bases: 10. CDR3 loop: CASSERQGLANEAFF. As DNA, the CDR3 is TGTGCCAGCAGTGAACGACAGGGGCTGGCGAATGAAGCTTTCTTT.

J is TRBJ2-3 and V is TRBV5-1; 7 positions agree with TRBD1. This CDR3 spans 14 amino acids. The junction had 3 bases not matched to a gene; V was cut back by 4 bases and J by 1 base. Germline CDR1 and CDR2: SGHRS and YFSETQ. The CDR3 region is CASSPGQGTDTQYF. Written as DNA, the CDR3 is TGCGCCAGCAGCCCCGGACAGGGCACAGATACGCAGTATTTT.

The CDR3, as DNA: TGTGCCTGGAGTTCGATCAGGCGAAAGGGAAACACCATATATTTT. Its protein is CAWSSIRRKGNTIYF. The V call is TRBV30, the J call TRBJ1-3; D is ambiguous. Germline values: CDR1 GTSNPN, CDR2 SVGIG (reference sequence). The germline V and J ends were trimmed by 2 bases and 4 bases, with 15 bases remaining between them. The CDR3 is 15 residues long.

V and J are TRBV27 and TRBJ2-2, with D possibly TRBD2 on 6 matching bases. V was clipped by 6 bases and J by 4 bases, with 12 bases between them. Germline V lookup: CDR1 MNHEY, CDR2 SMNVEV (reference sequence). The CDR3 covers 14 residues. Here the CDR3 reads CASRWEDGTGELFF. The CDR3 nucleotides read TGTGCCAGCAGATGGGAGGACGGCACCGGGGAGCTGTTTTTT.

The chain uses TRBV7-2 and TRBJ2-7; weak D call: TRBD1 (5 bases). Trimming removed 5 bases at V and 2 bases at J, with 13 bases between. The CDR3 spans 14 residues. CDR1 and CDR2 from the germline V gene are SGHTA and FQGNSA. As DNA, the CDR3 is TGTGCCAGCAGCGCCAACAGACAGACCTACGAGCAGTACTTC. Amino acids: CASSANRQTYEQYF. The complete variable domain, with remaining parts taken from reference TRBV7-2 and TRBJ2-7, reads GAGVSQSPSNKVTEKGKDVELRCDPISGHTALYWYRQSLGQGLEFLIYFQGNSAPDKSGLPSDRFSAERTGGSVSTLTIQRTQQEDSAVYLCASSANRQTYEQYFGPGTRLTVT.

The rearrangement joins TRBV10-3 to TRBJ2-7, with unresolved D. Germline V lookup: CDR1 ENHRY, CDR2 SYGVKD. Between the trimmed V and J ends, which lost 3 bases and 3 bases, there was a span of 12 bases. The CDR3 is 14 residues long. CDR3 in DNA: TGTGCCATCAGTGAAGGAGACTTATTCTACGAGCAGTACTTC. The encoded protein is CAISEGDLFYEQYF.

The V call is TRBV7-9, the J call TRBJ1-2, with D maybe TRBD1 (5 bases). Germline loops: CDR1 SEHNR, CDR2 FQNEAQ (reference sequence). The CDR3 runs 13 residues. The ends were cut back, 5 bases at V and 5 bases at J, with 12 bases in the middle. DNA for the CDR3: TGTGCCAGCAGCCAACAGGCCTCTTATGGCTACACCTTC. Translation: CASSQQASYGYTF.

The gene calls are TRBV6-5 and TRBJ2-7; no definite D call. With 6 bases removed from V and 4 bases from J, the gap between germline ends came to 13 bases. Germline loops: CDR1 MNHEY, CDR2 SVGAGI. The CDR3 length is 13 residues. CDR3 sequence reads: CASRRETPYEQYF. The CDR3, as DNA: TGTGCCAGCAGGAGAGAGACACCTTACGAGCAGTACTTC.

The V and J genes are TRBV7-6 and TRBJ2-5, with 10 bases identical to TRBD2. This CDR3 is 13 amino acids long. V lost 7 bases to trimming and J lost 9 bases; unmatched junction nucleotides: 8. Germline V lookup: CDR1 SGHVS, CDR2 FNYEAQ. CDR3 coding DNA: TGTGCCAGCATGGCAGCGGGGGGGCTGGCCCAGTACTTC. It yields the protein CASMAAGGLAQYF.

The rearrangement links TRBV19 to TRBJ1-2, with 10 bases aligning to TRBD1. V was pared by 8 bases and J by 8 bases, with 14 bases of the junction left unmatched. Germline CDR1 reads LNHDA; CDR2 reads SQIVND (reference sequence). This CDR3 region has 15 residues. Written as DNA, the CDR3 is TGTGCCAGTTTTCGGACAGGGGGGGGCCCTCGCGGCTACACCTTC. This encodes CASFRTGGGPRGYTF.

The chain combines TRBV4-3 with TRBJ2-6; tentatively, D is TRBD1 (5 bases). Germline V gene sequence: CDR1 LGHNA, CDR2 YSLEER. The CDR3 totals 19 residues. Trimming took off 1 base at V and 2 bases at J, with 18 bases between the two ends. The CDR3 DNA reads TGCGCCAGCAGCCAAGGAGCCAGGGTATTGTCCCCTGGGGCCAACGTCCTGACTTTC. As protein: CASSQGARVLSPGANVLTF.

The CDR3 sequence: CATGGVLGTTYEQYF. The CDR3 bases are TGTGCCACCGGGGGGGTCCTCGGAACAACCTACGAGCAGTACTTC. J is TRBJ2-7 and V is TRBV15; 7 bases match TRBD2. CDR3 length equals 15 residues. Germline loops: CDR1 LNHNV, CDR2 YYDKDF (reference sequence). With V trimmed by 8 bases and J by 2 bases, 12 bases remained unmatched.

This rearrangement joins TRBV6-5 to TRBJ1-1; D might be TRBD1 (6 bases). Trimming took 4 bases from V and 1 from J, leaving 10 bases between them. CDR1 MNHEY and CDR2 SVGAGI come from the germline V gene. CDR3 length: 14 amino acids. The CDR3 sequence: CASSFLQGNTEAFF. CDR3 sequence (DNA): TGTGCCAGCAGTTTCCTACAGGGGAACACTGAAGCTTTCTTT.

The V and J genes are TRBV28 and TRBJ1-2; 9 nucleotides match TRBD1. The germline CDR1 and CDR2 sequences are MDHEN and SYDVKM. The CDR3 totals 16 residues. V was clipped by 5 bases and J by 4 bases; unmatched bases: 11. The CDR3 protein is CASSAHPGTGLYGYTF. In nucleotides, the CDR3 is TGTGCCAGCAGTGCCCACCCCGGGACAGGGCTCTATGGCTACACCTTC.

This chain connects TRBV20-1 to TRBJ2-2; D gene ambiguous. Germline V gene data show CDR1 as DFQATT and CDR2 as SNEGSKA (reference sequence). This CDR3 has 11 residues. V lost 5 bases, J lost 7 bases, and 8 bases lay in between. CDR3 bases: TGCAGTGCTTCAGATATCGGGGAGCTGTTTTTT. This codes for CSASDIGELFF.